These T cell receptor beta chains were read from a single sample in a study of T cells after yellow fever vaccination. In TCRdb, the 5' RACE reads were re-called with MiXCR into one record per CDR3 protein. Among around 70,000 distinct CDR3 sequences listed, more than 5.5% were seen once. The input for sequencing was CD8+ T cells sorted from PBMCs, taken 5 to 6 days after the first yellow fever vaccination. The receptors derive from a man younger than 35 who received the YFV17D yellow fever vaccine. Both conserved end residues are part of each CDR3. D genes are given only for firm matches. For some rows the clone size is stated as once, few or many, or as a class when expanded; others skip it.

d_call: TRBD1; clone_size: many; j_call: TRBJ2-5; v_call: TRBV7-2; cdr3_nt: TGTGCCAGCAGCTCGGACAGGGTGGGAGAGACCCAGTACTTC; cdr3_aa: CASSSDRVGETQYF
d_call: NA; clone_size: NA; j_call: TRBJ1-1; v_call: TRBV5-4; cdr3_nt: TGTGCCAGCAGCTTGAGGACGGTGTCCCCGGGCCGGACTGAAGCTTTCTTT; cdr3_aa: CASSLRTVSPGRTEAFF
d_call: TRBD2; clone_size: NA; j_call: TRBJ2-1; v_call: TRBV5-5; cdr3_nt: TGTGCCAGCAGCTTGCAGATGGGAGGCGGGGGTGCTACCAATGAGCAGTTCTTC; cdr3_aa: CASSLQMGGGGATNEQFF
d_call: NA; clone_size: many; j_call: TRBJ1-5; v_call: TRBV12-3/TRBV12-4; cdr3_nt: TGTGCCAGCAGTTTAAGGGGAGATCAGCCCCAGCATTTT; cdr3_aa: CASSLRGDQPQHF
d_call: TRBD2; clone_size: many; j_call: TRBJ2-3; v_call: TRBV19; cdr3_nt: TGTGCCAGTAGTTTCGGACTAGCGAAGAGCACAGATACGCAGTATTTT; cdr3_aa: CASSFGLAKSTDTQYF
d_call: TRBD1; clone_size: NA; j_call: TRBJ2-3; v_call: TRBV7-9; cdr3_nt: TGTGCCAGCACCTCCCCAGTTGGACAGGACACAGATACGCAGTATTTT; cdr3_aa: CASTSPVGQDTDTQYF
d_call: NA; clone_size: many; j_call: TRBJ2-7; v_call: TRBV10-3; cdr3_nt: TGTGCCATCAGTGGGGAGACGGGACCCCCAGGGGAGCAGTACTTC; cdr3_aa: CAISGETGPPGEQYF
d_call: TRBD1; clone_size: NA; j_call: TRBJ2-7; v_call: TRBV5-1; cdr3_nt: TGCGCCAGCGGGACCGGACAGGGGATCTACGAGCAGTACTTC; cdr3_aa: CASGTGQGIYEQYF
d_call: NA; clone_size: NA; j_call: TRBJ2-3; v_call: TRBV4-3; cdr3_nt: TGCTCCAGCAGCCAAGATAGGGTAGTGTTTGGCACAGATACGCAGTATTTT; cdr3_aa: CSSSQDRVVFGTDTQYF
d_call: NA; clone_size: many; j_call: TRBJ2-3; v_call: TRBV5-1; cdr3_nt: TGCGCCAGCAGACCGGAGTACCTTAGCACAGATACGCAGTATTTT; cdr3_aa: CASRPEYLSTDTQYF
d_call: NA; clone_size: few; j_call: TRBJ2-1; v_call: TRBV7-6; cdr3_nt: TGTGCCAGCAGCTTAGCAGGGGTCGAGCAGTTCTTC; cdr3_aa: CASSLAGVEQFF
d_call: TRBD1; clone_size: many; j_call: TRBJ2-1; v_call: TRBV4-1; cdr3_nt: TGCGCCAGCAGCCAAACGCGAAACAGGGGTGAGGGCAATGAGCAGTTCTTC; cdr3_aa: CASSQTRNRGEGNEQFF
d_call: TRBD2; clone_size: many; j_call: TRBJ2-7; v_call: TRBV5-1; cdr3_nt: TGCGCCAGCAGCTCCTCGGGGGGAAAGGAGCAGTACTTC; cdr3_aa: CASSSSGGKEQYF
d_call: TRBD1; clone_size: medium-sized; j_call: TRBJ1-2; v_call: TRBV12-3/TRBV12-4; cdr3_nt: TGTGCCAGCAGCCAGGACAGGTTTTTCCGCTACACCTTC; cdr3_aa: CASSQDRFFRYTF
d_call: TRBD2; clone_size: many; j_call: TRBJ2-3; v_call: TRBV6-1; cdr3_nt: TGTGCCAGCAGCTCGCTAGCAGCGGGGGGGCCGAAAGATACGCAGTATTTT; cdr3_aa: CASSSLAAGGPKDTQYF
d_call: NA; clone_size: many; j_call: TRBJ2-7; v_call: TRBV15; cdr3_nt: TGTGCCACCAGCACCGGAGGCAGATACTACGAGCAGTACTTC; cdr3_aa: CATSTGGRYYEQYF
d_call: NA; clone_size: many; j_call: TRBJ2-7; v_call: TRBV29-1; cdr3_nt: TGCAGCGTTGAAGTTGAGAGACCCTCCTACGAGCAGTACTTC; cdr3_aa: CSVEVERPSYEQYF
d_call: NA; clone_size: few; j_call: TRBJ2-2; v_call: TRBV5-1; cdr3_nt: TGCGCCAGCAGCTTGGTCGTGAACACCGGGGAGCTGTTTTTT; cdr3_aa: CASSLVVNTGELFF
d_call: NA; clone_size: many; j_call: TRBJ2-7; v_call: TRBV6-5; cdr3_nt: TGTGCCAGCAGTTACGTTAGGAGCTCCTACGAGCAGTACTTC; cdr3_aa: CASSYVRSSYEQYF
d_call: NA; clone_size: NA; j_call: TRBJ2-7; v_call: TRBV19; cdr3_nt: TGTGCCAGTAGTTCCTTAGACCGGACCTTAAACTACGAGCAGTACTTC; cdr3_aa: CASSSLDRTLNYEQYF
d_call: TRBD1; clone_size: few; j_call: TRBJ1-1; v_call: TRBV20-1; cdr3_nt: TGCAGTGCTAGAGCCCCCCCCGGGACAGGCGACACTGAAGCTTTCTTT; cdr3_aa: CSARAPPGTGDTEAFF
d_call: NA; clone_size: many; j_call: TRBJ2-1; v_call: TRBV6-2/TRBV6-3; cdr3_nt: TGTGCCAGCAGGGACTCTAAGGTAGGGAATGAGCAGTTCTTC; cdr3_aa: CASRDSKVGNEQFF
d_call: NA; clone_size: many; j_call: TRBJ1-2; v_call: TRBV27; cdr3_nt: TGTGCCAGCAAATATGACAGACTCGGTTCTGGCTACACCTTC; cdr3_aa: CASKYDRLGSGYTF
d_call: NA; clone_size: NA; j_call: TRBJ1-2; v_call: TRBV27; cdr3_nt: TGTGCCAGCAGCCCGGGTTCTGGGAACTATGGCTACACCTTC; cdr3_aa: CASSPGSGNYGYTF
d_call: NA; clone_size: NA; j_call: TRBJ1-5; v_call: TRBV6-1; cdr3_nt: TGTGCCAGCAGTCTAGCCCCCCCTCAGCCCCAGCATTTT; cdr3_aa: CASSLAPPQPQHF
d_call: NA; clone_size: few; j_call: TRBJ1-1; v_call: TRBV7-2; cdr3_nt: TGTGCCAGCAGCTCCGGGCGGGAGGTGGGAACTGAAGCTTTCTTT; cdr3_aa: CASSSGREVGTEAFF
d_call: NA; clone_size: NA; j_call: TRBJ2-7; v_call: TRBV29-1; cdr3_nt: TGCAGCGTTGAGTGCCATGGGGGGTACGAGCAGTACTTC; cdr3_aa: CSVECHGGYEQYF
d_call: NA; clone_size: NA; j_call: TRBJ1-6; v_call: TRBV19; cdr3_nt: TGTGCCAGTAGACGACAGAGCTCCTATAATTCACCCCTCCACTTT; cdr3_aa: CASRRQSSYNSPLHF
d_call: TRBD2; clone_size: NA; j_call: TRBJ2-3; v_call: TRBV6-2/TRBV6-3; cdr3_nt: TGTGCCAGCAGTTACTCCCAGCGGGGGGGCAGCACAGATACGCAGTATTTT; cdr3_aa: CASSYSQRGGSTDTQYF
d_call: TRBD1; clone_size: NA; j_call: TRBJ1-2; v_call: TRBV4-2; cdr3_nt: TGTGCCAGCAGCCAGGGGGACAGGGGGCCCTATGGCTACACCTTC; cdr3_aa: CASSQGDRGPYGYTF